This T cell receptor beta chain emerged from a study of PD-L1 blockade in urothelial cancer. Study-level background: Median blood clonality was roughly 0.087, with about 81,000 unique TCRs.

TCRdb's table, derived via immunoSEQ multiplex PCR, lists solely in-frame clones and lacks some. The table has roughly 110,000 clones, less than 95% seen once. Time point specified: peripheral blood 6 weeks after treatment start. V was trimmed by 5 bases and J by 5 bases, leaving 13 bases between them. There are 14 residues in the CDR3. The V gene's germline CDR1 is SGHTA and CDR2 FQGNSA. The gene calls are TRBV7-2 and TRBJ2-1, with D tentatively TRBD2 (6 bases). This TCR was sampled from a man aged 60 to 75 with urothelial cancer. Sequencing used PBMCs, obtained around atezolizumab (anti-PD-L1) treatment. CDR3 sequence reads: CASSMSGRNNEQFF. CDR3 bases: TGTGCCAGCAGCATGAGCGGGCGAAACAATGAGCAGTTCTTC.